This T cell receptor beta chain was recovered during a study of T cell responses to AZD1222 COVID-19 vaccine. Study in general: Both about-4-week and about-12-week second-dose recipients were combined.

As regards this clone: The antigen remains unidentified.

Here immunoSEQ multiplex PCR was the method, and the copy in TCRdb shows in-frame clones only, minus some. The sample carries just under 55,000 clones, roughly nine tenths recorded once. The CDR3 consists of 13 residues. The V gene's germline CDR1 is MNHEY and CDR2 SMNVEV (reference sequence). Trimming pared 5 bases from V and 4 bases from J, leaving 6 bases between. Study results and caveats: Repertoire sampling occurred only after the peak T cell response. Among those given AZD1222, only five or six were seropositive at baseline. Donor demographics were predominantly white British with a female majority; clonal diversity may be underestimated.

The TCR originated in an adult in good health. The chain links TRBV27 to TRBJ1-6; D not certain. The sample consisted of peripheral blood, taken on day 0 of AZD1222 vaccination. The CDR3, as DNA: TGTGCCAGCAGTAGGCAGTATAATTCACCCCTCCACTTT. Residues: CASSRQYNSPLHF.